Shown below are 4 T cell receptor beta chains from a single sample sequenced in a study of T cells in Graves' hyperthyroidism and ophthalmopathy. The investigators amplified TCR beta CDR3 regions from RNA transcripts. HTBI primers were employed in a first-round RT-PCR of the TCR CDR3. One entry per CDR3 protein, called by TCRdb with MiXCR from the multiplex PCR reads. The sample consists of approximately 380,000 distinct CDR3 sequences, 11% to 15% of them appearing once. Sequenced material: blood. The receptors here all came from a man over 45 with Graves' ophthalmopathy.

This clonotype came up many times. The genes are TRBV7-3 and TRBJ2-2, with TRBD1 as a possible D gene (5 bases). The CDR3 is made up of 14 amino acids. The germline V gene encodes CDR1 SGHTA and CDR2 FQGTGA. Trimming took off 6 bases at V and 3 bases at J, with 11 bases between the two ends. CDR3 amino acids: CASRIQGDTGELFF. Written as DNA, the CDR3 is TGTGCCAGCAGAATTCAAGGGGACACCGGGGAGCTGTTTTTT.

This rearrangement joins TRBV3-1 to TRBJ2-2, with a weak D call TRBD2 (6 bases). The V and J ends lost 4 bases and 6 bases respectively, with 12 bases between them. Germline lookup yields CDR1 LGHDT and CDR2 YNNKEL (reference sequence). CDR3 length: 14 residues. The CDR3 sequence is CASSPRPGAGELFF. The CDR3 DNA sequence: TGTGCCAGCAGCCCTCGTCCGGGGGCCGGGGAGCTGTTTTTT. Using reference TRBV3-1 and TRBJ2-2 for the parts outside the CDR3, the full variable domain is DTAVSQTPKYLVTQMGNDKSIKCEQNLGHDTMYWYKQDSKKFLKIMFSYNNKELIINETVPNRFSPKSPDKAHLNLHINSLELGDSAVYFCASSPRPGAGELFFGEGSRLTVL.

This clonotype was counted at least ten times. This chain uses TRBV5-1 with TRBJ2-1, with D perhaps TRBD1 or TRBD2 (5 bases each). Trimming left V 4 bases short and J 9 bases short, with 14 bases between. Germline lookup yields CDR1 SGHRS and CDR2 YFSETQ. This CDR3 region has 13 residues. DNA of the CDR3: TGCGCCAGCAGCCTCCCGGGGCAAAGTGAGCAGTTCTTC. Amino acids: CASSLPGQSEQFF.

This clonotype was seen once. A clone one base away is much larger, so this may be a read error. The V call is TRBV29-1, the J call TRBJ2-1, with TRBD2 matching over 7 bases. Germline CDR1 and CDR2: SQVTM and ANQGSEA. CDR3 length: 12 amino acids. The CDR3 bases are TGCAACGTTGGGGGGGGGAACAATGAGCAGTTCTTC. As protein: CNVGGGNNEQFF.